This T cell receptor (beta chain) was observed in a study of T cells in Graves' hyperthyroidism and ophthalmopathy. Amplified regions were TCR beta CDR3 sequences from RNA transcripts. First-round RT-PCR of the TCR CDR3 relied on the HTBI primer set. TCRdb used MiXCR to reprocess the multiplex PCR reads, holding one entry per CDR3 protein. The sample records 350,000 to 400,000 distinct CDR3 sequences, approximately 19% being singletons. Specimen: blood. The source is a woman aged 18-29 years with Graves' hyperthyroidism.

This CDR3 reads CASSSAGTGGQGEAFF. The DNA of the CDR3 is TGTGCCAGCAGCTCAGCTGGGACAGGGGGACAGGGTGAAGCTTTCTTT. V and J are TRBV11-1 and TRBJ1-1; TRBD1 matches at 11 bases. The germline V gene has CDR1 SGHAT and CDR2 FQDESV (reference sequence). The CDR3 contains 16 residues. Trimming removed 4 bases from V and 7 bases from J; junction bases left unmatched: 11.